This is a list of T cell receptor beta chains from one sample in a study of T cell repertoires in cytomegalovirus infection. Each CDR3 protein gets one entry after TCRdb re-called the reads with MiXCR. The table lists about 470,000 distinct CDR3 sequences, approximately 42% of them singletons. These receptors' antigens are unknown. The starting material was cultured PBMCs, obtained from culture after CMV antigen stimulation. These receptors all stem from a human donor in good health (CMV status not recorded). Some clones in this sample may be carry-over from other donors' samples. The CDR3 runs from the conserved cysteine through the conserved F or W. A D gene is named only where the DNA matches it firmly. The size of a clone is reported for some rows only, either as once, few or many, or as a class for expanded clones.

clone size | CDR3 length | J gene | V gene | D gene | CDR3 DNA | CDR3 protein
NA | 16 | TRBJ2-7 | TRBV18 | NA | TGTGCCAGCTCACCCAGGGGGGGCACTTGGACCTACGAGCAGTACTTC | CASSPRGGTWTYEQYF
NA | 13 | TRBJ2-3 | TRBV27 | NA | TGTGCCAGCAGTTTATCTCCCCGATTAGGCCAGTATTTT | CASSLSPRLGQYF
few | 14 | TRBJ2-5 | TRBV7-2 | NA | TGTGCCAGCAGCTTAGAAACTTCCCAAGAGACCCAGTACTTC | CASSLETSQETQYF
few | 15 | TRBJ1-1 | TRBV10-2 | NA | TGCGCCAGCCTTAGTGGGGAGGGGATGAACACTGAAGCTTTCTTT | CASLSGEGMNTEAFF
NA | 17 | TRBJ1-1 | TRBV7-9 | NA | TGTGCCAGCAGCTCCGGCAGTCGGGGGCTCTTGAACACTGAAGCTTTCTTT | CASSSGSRGLLNTEAFF
NA | 13 | TRBJ2-3 | TRBV7-1 | NA | TGTGCCAGCAGCCAACCCCCACCAGATACGCAGTATTTT | CASSQPPPDTQYF
many | 12 | TRBJ1-6 | TRBV7-2 | NA | TGTGCCAGCAGCTTCGCGAGGTCACCCCTCCACTTT | CASSFARSPLHF
NA | 11 | TRBJ2-2 | TRBV20-1 | NA | TGCAGTGCGAAGGGCACCGGGGAGCTGTTTTTT | CSAKGTGELFF
NA | 14 | TRBJ2-7 | TRBV6-1 | TRBD1 | TGTGCCAGCAGAACCGGGACAGGGAATTACGAGCAGTACTTC | CASRTGTGNYEQYF
NA | 13 | TRBJ2-5 | TRBV7-2 | NA | TGTGCCAGCAGCATACGGCCCGGAGAGACCCAGTACTTC | CASSIRPGETQYF
NA | 14 | TRBJ2-3 | TRBV15 | TRBD2 | TGTGCCACCAGCAGAAAGCGGGGGACAGATACGCAGTATTTT | CATSRKRGTDTQYF
NA | 15 | TRBJ2-1 | TRBV7-6 | TRBD1 | TGTGCCAGCAGCCCCCGAGGACAGGGTGACAATGAGCAGTTCTTC | CASSPRGQGDNEQFF
NA | 14 | TRBJ2-7 | TRBV11-3 | TRBD2 | TGTGCCAGCAGCCCGGGAAGACTAGCGGGAAAACAGTACTTC | CASSPGRLAGKQYF
NA | 14 | TRBJ2-1 | TRBV6-2/TRBV6-3 | NA | TGTGCCAGCCTACAAGGGATAAGTGTCGATGAGCAGTTCTTC | CASLQGISVDEQFF
NA | 15 | TRBJ2-2 | TRBV27 | NA | TGTGCCAGCAGTTCCCCTCAGGGGAAAGGGAGGGAGCTGTTTTTT | CASSSPQGKGRELFF
many | 15 | TRBJ2-7 | TRBV7-9 | TRBD2 | TGTGCCAGCACCCAAGGGACTAGCGGGAGCCACGAGCAGTACTTC | CASTQGTSGSHEQYF
NA | 12 | TRBJ1-2 | TRBV6-1 | NA | TGTGCCAGCAGAATGGGGAACTATGGCTACACCTTC | CASRMGNYGYTF
NA | 13 | TRBJ2-1 | TRBV29-1 | TRBD1 | TGCAGCGCCCGGACAGGGGGCCACAATGAGCAGTTCTTC | CSARTGGHNEQFF
few | 16 | TRBJ2-2 | TRBV5-1 | NA | TGCGCCAGCAGCCCGGGGCCGAGAGAGAACACCGGGGAGCTGTTTTTT | CASSPGPRENTGELFF
few | 14 | TRBJ2-3 | TRBV7-2 | NA | TGTGCCAGCCGGTGGGGGGCGCAAACAGATACGCAGTATTTT | CASRWGAQTDTQYF
NA | 13 | TRBJ2-3 | TRBV11-2 | NA | TGTGCCAGCTCGCCACCCTGGCTCGATACGCAGTATTTT | CASSPPWLDTQYF
few | 14 | TRBJ2-5 | TRBV7-8 | NA | TGTGCCAGCAGCTTATCCGGCGGAGAAGAGACCCAGTACTTC | CASSLSGGEETQYF
few | 14 | TRBJ2-5 | TRBV6-2/TRBV6-3 | NA | TGTGCCAGCAGTAAACCGGGGCCTCAAGAGACCCAGTACTTC | CASSKPGPQETQYF
few | 17 | TRBJ1-1 | TRBV28 | TRBD1 | TGTGCCAGCAGTACGATTCTGACAGGGGCGTGGGACACTGAAGCTTTCTTT | CASSTILTGAWDTEAFF
NA | 14 | TRBJ1-1 | TRBV15 | TRBD1 | TGTGCCACCAGAGTACGGACAGGGCGCACTGAAGCTTTCTTT | CATRVRTGRTEAFF
NA | 14 | TRBJ2-1 | TRBV12-3/TRBV12-4 | NA | TGTGCCAGCAGTACAACTAGCTCCTACAATGAGCAGTTCTTC | CASSTTSSYNEQFF
NA | 14 | TRBJ2-7 | TRBV7-2 | NA | TGTGCCAGCAGCTCTGCCAGGACAGCCTACGAGCAGTACTTC | CASSSARTAYEQYF
NA | 17 | TRBJ2-7 | TRBV7-9 | TRBD2 | TGTGCCAGCAGCTTCATTAGCGGGAGCGAGGGGCCCTACGAGCAGTACTTC | CASSFISGSEGPYEQYF
NA | 14 | TRBJ2-5 | TRBV7-2 | TRBD2 | TGTGCCAGCAGCCCGGGACTAGCGGGACGGACCCAGTACTTC | CASSPGLAGRTQYF
few | 14 | TRBJ1-3 | TRBV6-1 | TRBD1 | TGTGCCAGCAGCCAGGGGGTTTACGGAAACACCATATATTTT | CASSQGVYGNTIYF
NA | 16 | TRBJ1-5 | TRBV27 | NA | TGTGCCCGCAGTTTATTGGGGGAGGGGAAGGATCAGCCCCAGCATTTT | CARSLLGEGKDQPQHF
many | 12 | TRBJ2-1 | TRBV7-8 | TRBD2 | TGTGCCAGCAGCCTGCGGGGGGTCGAGAGGTTCTTC | CASSLRGVERFF
few | 14 | TRBJ1-5 | TRBV19 | NA | TGTGCCAGTATGGTCAGGGGATACAATCAGCCCCAGCATTTT | CASMVRGYNQPQHF